This T cell receptor (beta chain) was found in a study of CXCR3-negative and CXCR3-positive naive CD8 T cells. General study points: TRBV-TRBJ usage was alike in naive CXCR3-negative and CXCR3-positive cells but differed in memory cells. From TRB CDR3 properties, TCR strength was inferred; surface CD5 did not differ between naive subsets.

Each TRB cDNA library was prepared by 5' RACE (with UMI labels). Reanalyzing the 5' RACE reads, TCRdb keeps one entry per CDR3 protein, without DNA. Recorded for this sample: approximately 83,000 distinct CDR3 sequences. Notes on this clonotype: The antigen is not known.

The length of the CDR3 is 14 residues. The germline CDR1 and CDR2 sequences are SQVTM and ANQGSEA. Triplicate 300,000-cell sorts were made of each CD8+ T cell subset. Naive CD8+ T cells displayed a CD45RO-CCR7+CD27+CD95- phenotype. This TCR derives from a human donor in good health. Some clones in this sample may be carry-over from other donors' samples. This sequence joins TRBV29-1 and TRBJ2-7. Sequencing input: naive CXCR3- CD8+ T cells from blood. As to subset: CD45RO-CCR7+CD27+CD95- naive CD8+ T cells lacking CXCR3 (TNR3-). CDR3 sequence reads: CSVEVGETSYEQYF.